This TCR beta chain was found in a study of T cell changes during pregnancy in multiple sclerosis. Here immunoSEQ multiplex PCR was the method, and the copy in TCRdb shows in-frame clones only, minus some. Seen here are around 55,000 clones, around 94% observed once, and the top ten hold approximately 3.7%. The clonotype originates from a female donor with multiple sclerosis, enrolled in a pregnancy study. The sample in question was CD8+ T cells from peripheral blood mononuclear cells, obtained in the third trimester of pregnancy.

CDR3 sequence: CASSQRRGTEQFF. CDR3 DNA sequence: TGCGCCAGCAGCCAGCGCAGGGGAACTGAGCAGTTCTTC. J is TRBJ2-1 and V is TRBV4-3; D perhaps matches TRBD1 (6 bases). Germline CDR1 reads LGHNA; CDR2 reads YSLEER. This CDR3 has 13 residues. Between the trimmed V and J ends, which lost 3 bases and 9 bases, there was a span of 12 bases.